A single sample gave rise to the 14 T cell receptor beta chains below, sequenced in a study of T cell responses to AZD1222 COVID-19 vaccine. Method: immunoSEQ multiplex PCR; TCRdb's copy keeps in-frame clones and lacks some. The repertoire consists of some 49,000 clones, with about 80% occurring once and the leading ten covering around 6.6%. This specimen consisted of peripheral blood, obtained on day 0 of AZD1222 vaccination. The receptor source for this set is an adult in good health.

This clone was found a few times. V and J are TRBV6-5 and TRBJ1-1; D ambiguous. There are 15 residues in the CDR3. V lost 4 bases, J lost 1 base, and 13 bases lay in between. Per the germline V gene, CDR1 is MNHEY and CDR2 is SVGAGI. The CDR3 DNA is TGTGCCAGCAGTTCCCTCCCCTTAAGGAACACTGAAGCTTTCTTT. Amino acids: CASSSLPLRNTEAFF.

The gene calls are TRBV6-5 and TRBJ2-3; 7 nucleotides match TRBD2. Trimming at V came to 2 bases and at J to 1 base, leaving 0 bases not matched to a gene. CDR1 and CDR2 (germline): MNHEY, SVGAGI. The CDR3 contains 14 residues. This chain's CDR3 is CASSYSGGTDTQYF. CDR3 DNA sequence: TGTGCCAGCAGTTACAGCGGGGGCACAGATACGCAGTATTTT.

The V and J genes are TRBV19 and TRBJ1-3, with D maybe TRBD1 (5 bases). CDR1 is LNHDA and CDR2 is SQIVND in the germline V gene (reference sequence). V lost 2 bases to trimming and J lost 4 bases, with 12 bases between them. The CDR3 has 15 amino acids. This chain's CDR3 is CASSITGYSGNTIYF. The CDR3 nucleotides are TGTGCCAGTAGTATAACAGGTTATTCCGGAAACACCATATATTTT.

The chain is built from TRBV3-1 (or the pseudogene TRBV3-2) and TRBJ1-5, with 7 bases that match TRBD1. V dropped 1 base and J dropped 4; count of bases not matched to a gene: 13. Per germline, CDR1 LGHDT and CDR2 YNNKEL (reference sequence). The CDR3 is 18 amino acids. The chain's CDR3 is CASSQGTGASKGNQPQHF. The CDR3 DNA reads TGTGCCAGCAGCCAAGGGACAGGCGCTAGTAAAGGAAATCAGCCCCAGCATTTT.

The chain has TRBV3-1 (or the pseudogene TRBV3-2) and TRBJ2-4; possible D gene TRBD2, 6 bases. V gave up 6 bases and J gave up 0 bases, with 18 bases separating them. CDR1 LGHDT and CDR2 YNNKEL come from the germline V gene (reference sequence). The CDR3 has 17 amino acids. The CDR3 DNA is TGTGCCAGCAGTGCGACCGGGGGATCCTTAGCCAAAAACATTCAGTACTTC. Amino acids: CASSATGGSLAKNIQYF.

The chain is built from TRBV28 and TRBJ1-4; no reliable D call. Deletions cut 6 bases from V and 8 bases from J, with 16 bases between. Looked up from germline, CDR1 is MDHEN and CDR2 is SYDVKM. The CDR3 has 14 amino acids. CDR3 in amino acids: CASSPPGLVEKLFF. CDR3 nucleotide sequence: TGTGCCAGCAGCCCGCCGGGCCTGGTAGAAAAACTGTTTTTT.

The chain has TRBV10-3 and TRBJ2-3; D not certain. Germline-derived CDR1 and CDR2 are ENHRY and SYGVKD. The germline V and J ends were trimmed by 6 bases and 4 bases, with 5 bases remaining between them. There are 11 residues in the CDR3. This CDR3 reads CAIRTADTQYF. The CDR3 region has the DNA TGTGCCATCAGGACGGCAGATACGCAGTATTTT.

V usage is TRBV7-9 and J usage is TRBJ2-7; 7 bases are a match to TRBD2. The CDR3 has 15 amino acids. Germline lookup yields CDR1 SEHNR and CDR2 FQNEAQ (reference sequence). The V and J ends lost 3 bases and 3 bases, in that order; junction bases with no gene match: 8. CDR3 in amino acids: CASSLGLAAFYEQYF. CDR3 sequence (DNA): TGTGCCAGCAGCTTGGGTCTAGCGGCCTTCTACGAGCAGTACTTC.

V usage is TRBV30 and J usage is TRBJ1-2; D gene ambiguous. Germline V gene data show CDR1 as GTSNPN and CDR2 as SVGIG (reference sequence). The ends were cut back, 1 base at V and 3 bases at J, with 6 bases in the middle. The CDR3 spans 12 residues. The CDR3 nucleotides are TGTGCCTGGAGTGCCGGGGACTATGGCTACACCTTC. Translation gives CAWSAGDYGYTF. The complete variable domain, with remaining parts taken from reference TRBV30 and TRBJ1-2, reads SQTIHQWPATLVQPVGSPLSLECTVEGTSNPNLYWYRQAAGRGLQLLFYSVGIGQISSEVPQNLSASRPQDRQFILSSKKLLLSDSGFYLCAWSAGDYGYTFGSGTRLTVV.

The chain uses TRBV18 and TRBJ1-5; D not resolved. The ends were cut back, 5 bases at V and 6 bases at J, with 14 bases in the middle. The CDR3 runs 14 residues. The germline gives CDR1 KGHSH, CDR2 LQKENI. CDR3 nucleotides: TGTGCCAGCTCAACCCCGGGCGAGGGTCAGCCCCAGCATTTT. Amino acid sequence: CASSTPGEGQPQHF. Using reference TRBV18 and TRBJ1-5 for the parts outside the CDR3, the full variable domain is NAGVMQNPRHLVRRRGQEARLRCSPMKGHSHVYWYRQLPEEGLKFMVYLQKENIIDESGMPKERFSAEFPKEGPSILRIQQVVRGDSAAYFCASSTPGEGQPQHFGDGTRLSIL.

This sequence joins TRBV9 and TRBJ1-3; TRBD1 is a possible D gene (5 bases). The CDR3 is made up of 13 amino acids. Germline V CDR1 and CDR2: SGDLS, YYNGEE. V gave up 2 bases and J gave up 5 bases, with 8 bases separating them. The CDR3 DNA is TGTGCCAGCAGCGTGGACACTAGAAACACCATATATTTT. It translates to CASSVDTRNTIYF.

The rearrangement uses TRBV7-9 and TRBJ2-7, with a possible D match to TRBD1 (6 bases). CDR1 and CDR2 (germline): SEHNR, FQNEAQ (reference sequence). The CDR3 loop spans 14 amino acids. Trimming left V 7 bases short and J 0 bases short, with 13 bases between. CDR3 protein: CASTDTTGSYEQYF. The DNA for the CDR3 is TGTGCCAGCACAGATACGACAGGCTCCTACGAGCAGTACTTC.

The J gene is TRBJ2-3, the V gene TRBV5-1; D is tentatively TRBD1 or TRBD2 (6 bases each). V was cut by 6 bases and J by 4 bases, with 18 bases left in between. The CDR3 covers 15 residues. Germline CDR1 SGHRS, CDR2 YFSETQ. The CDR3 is CASTRNLGGPDTQYF. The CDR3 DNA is TGCGCCAGCACCCGCAATCTAGGGGGGCCAGATACGCAGTATTTT.

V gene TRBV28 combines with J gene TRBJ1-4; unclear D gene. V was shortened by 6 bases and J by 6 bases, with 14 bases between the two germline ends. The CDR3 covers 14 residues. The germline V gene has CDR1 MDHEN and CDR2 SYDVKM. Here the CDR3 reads CASSPQEEYEKLFF. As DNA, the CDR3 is TGTGCCAGCAGCCCCCAGGAAGAGTATGAAAAACTGTTTTTT.